The sample holds a few counts of the clone carrying this TCR beta chain. Its antigen is unidentified. This CDR3 contains 14 residues. The trim removed 5 bases at V and 1 base at J, leaving 4 bases unmatched. Germline CDR1 reads LGHNA; CDR2 reads YSLEER. These data originate in a study of cytomegalovirus exposure and HLA in healthy donors. Notes on the study in general: Information on immune exposure was restricted to one variable (CMV serostatus).

PCR amplification relied on 60 Vbeta primers (plus 13 Jbeta primers). Using immunoSEQ multiplex PCR, the repertoire was profiled, and TCRdb retains in-frame clones only, with some absent. The table records 100,000 to 150,000 clones, approximately 72% of them present only once. This TCR came from a woman in her forties or fifties in good health and CMV-seropositive. V usage is TRBV4-3 and J usage is TRBJ1-1; 7 bases align to TRBD1. Sequencing was carried out using PBMCs. The CDR3 region is CASSSRGRNTEAFF. In DNA, the CDR3 is TGCGCCAGCAGCAGCAGGGGGAGGAACACTGAAGCTTTCTTT.